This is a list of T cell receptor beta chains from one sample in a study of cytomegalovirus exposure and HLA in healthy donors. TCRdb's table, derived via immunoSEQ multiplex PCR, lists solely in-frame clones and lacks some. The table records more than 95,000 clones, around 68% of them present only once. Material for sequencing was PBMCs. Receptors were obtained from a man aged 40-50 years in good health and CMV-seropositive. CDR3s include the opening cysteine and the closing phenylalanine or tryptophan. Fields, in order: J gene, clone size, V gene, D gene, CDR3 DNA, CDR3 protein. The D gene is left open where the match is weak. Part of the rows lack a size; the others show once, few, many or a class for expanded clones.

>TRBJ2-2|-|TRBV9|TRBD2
TGTGCCAGCAGCCCCCGGGGGGGGACCCGCACCGGGGAGCTGTTTTTT
CASSPRGGTRTGELFF
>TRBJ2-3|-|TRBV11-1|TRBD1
TGTGCCAGCAGCTCCGACGGGACAGGGGTCTCTAGCACAGATACGCAGTATTTT
CASSSDGTGVSSTDTQYF
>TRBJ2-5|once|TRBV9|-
TGTGCCAGCAGCGTGGAGGGGGCGGCGGGACAAGAGACCCAGTACTTC
CASSVEGAAGQETQYF
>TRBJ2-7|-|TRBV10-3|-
TGTGCCATCAGGACAGGCCGAGGGGACGAGCAGTACTTC
CAIRTGRGDEQYF
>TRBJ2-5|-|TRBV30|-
TGTGCCTGGCACCCCGGAGGGGTGGAGACCCAGTACTTC
CAWHPGGVETQYF
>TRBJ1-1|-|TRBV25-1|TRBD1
TGTGCCAGCAGCACCGGGACAGGGCGACTGAACACTGAAGCTTTCTTT
CASSTGTGRLNTEAFF
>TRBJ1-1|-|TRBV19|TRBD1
TGTGCCAGTAGTATGAGGGACAGGGGGAACACTGAAGCTTTCTTT
CASSMRDRGNTEAFF
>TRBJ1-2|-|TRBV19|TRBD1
TGTGCCAGTACCGCTGGACAGGGAAGGGACGGCTACACCTTC
CASTAGQGRDGYTF
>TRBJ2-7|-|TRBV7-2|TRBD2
TGTGCCAGCAGCTTAGCGGTTGGCGGGAGAAGGGAATACGAGCAGTACTTC
CASSLAVGGRREYEQYF
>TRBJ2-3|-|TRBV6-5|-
TGTGCCAGCAGTTACTCGCGGGCCCGGGCCGCAGATACGCAGTATTTT
CASSYSRARAADTQYF
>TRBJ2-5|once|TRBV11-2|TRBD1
TGTGCCAGCAGCTTAGGGACACGGGACAGGGAAGAGACCCAGTACTTC
CASSLGTRDREETQYF
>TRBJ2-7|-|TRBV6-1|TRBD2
TGTGCCAGCAGTGAAGTACTAGCGGTTGAATCCTACGAGCAGTACTTC
CASSEVLAVESYEQYF
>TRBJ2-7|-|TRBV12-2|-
TGTGCAAGTCGCTTCCTTCCGGGACTAGCGGGCCGAAAGTCCTACGAGCAGTACTTC
CASRFLPGLAGRKSYEQYF
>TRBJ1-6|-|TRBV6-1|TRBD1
TGTGCCAGCAGTGGGTGGGACAGTAATTCACCCCTCCACTTT
CASSGWDSNSPLHF
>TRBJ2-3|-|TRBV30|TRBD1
TGTGCTCAGGGACAGGGGGGAACAGATACGCAGTATTTT
CAQGQGGTDTQYF
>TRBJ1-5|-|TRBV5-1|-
TGCGCCAGCAGCCCCTCTACAGGTAGCAATCAGCCCCAGCATTTT
CASSPSTGSNQPQHF
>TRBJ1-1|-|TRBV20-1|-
TGCAGTGCTAGGTCGGGCACTGAAGCTTTCTTT
CSARSGTEAFF
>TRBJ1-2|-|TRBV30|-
TGTGCCTGGAGCGTATGGCCAGGGGAGTACACCTTC
CAWSVWPGEYTF
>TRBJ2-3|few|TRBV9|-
TGTGCCAGCAGCGTAGTCGGGGCGGGACAGACAGATACGCAGTATTTT
CASSVVGAGQTDTQYF